Listed here are 28 T cell receptor beta chains from one sample, sequenced in a study of T cell repertoires in cytomegalovirus infection. These receptors are not linked to any known antigen. TCRdb reanalysed the reads using MiXCR and keeps one entry per CDR3 protein. The sample holds 650,000 to 900,000 distinct CDR3 sequences; 29% are singletons and the top ten take around 13%. Sample: cultured CD8+ T cells from PBMCs, taken from culture after CMV antigen stimulation. The receptors derive from a human donor in good health (CMV status not recorded). Some clones in this sample may be carry-over from other donors' samples.

This clonotype is a singleton in its sample. The chain employs TRBV9 and TRBJ2-1; TRBD2 aligns across 13 bases. V lost 0 bases to trimming and J lost 4 bases; unmatched junction nucleotides: 4. The CDR3 contains 17 residues. Per the germline V gene, CDR1 is SGDLS and CDR2 is YYNGEE. The CDR3 loop reads CASSVVGGLAGYNEQFF. The CDR3 bases are TGTGCCAGCAGCGTAGTAGGGGGACTAGCGGGGTACAATGAGCAGTTCTTC.

In its sample, this clonotype was seen many times. This chain uses TRBV15 with TRBJ2-5, with TRBD1 matching 7 bases. This CDR3 spans 15 amino acids. Losses at the gene ends were 1 base for V and 5 bases for J; bases not matched to a gene: 7. Germline assignment: CDR1 LNHNV and CDR2 YYDKDF (reference sequence). The chain's CDR3 is CATSRVDREWETQYF. In nucleotides, the CDR3 is TGTGCCACCAGCAGAGTTGACAGGGAATGGGAGACCCAGTACTTC. Based on the CDR3 plus reference TRBV15 and TRBJ2-5, the full variable domain is DAMVIQNPRYQVTQFGKPVTLSCSQTLNHNVMYWYQQKSSQAPKLLFHYYDKDFNNEADTPDNFQSRRPNTSFCFLDIRSPGLGDTAMYLCATSRVDREWETQYFGPGTRLLVL.

The rearrangement uses TRBV28 and TRBJ1-2; TRBD1 matches 9 bases. J was trimmed by 8 bases and V by 6 bases; bases with no gene match: 10. Germline V CDR1 and CDR2: MDHEN, SYDVKM. This CDR3 has 14 amino acids. CDR3 DNA: TGTGCCAGCAGCCGGGACAGGGAATTATTAGGCTACACCTTC. Protein sequence: CASSRDRELLGYTF.

The chain uses TRBV4-1 and TRBJ2-3; D could derive from TRBD1 or TRBD2 (6 bases each). Per germline, CDR1 MGHRA and CDR2 YSYEKL. Trimming took off 2 bases at V and 5 bases at J, with 14 bases between the two ends. The CDR3 loop spans 15 amino acids. Written as DNA, the CDR3 is TGCGCCAGCAGCCAAAACGACGGGGGCTTAGATACGCAGTATTTT. This encodes CASSQNDGGLDTQYF.

This clonotype was detected many times. The rearrangement joins TRBV12-5 to TRBJ2-5; the match to TRBD1 covers 9 bases. Germline V gene sequence: CDR1 LGHNT, CDR2 FRNRAP. The CDR3 loop spans 15 amino acids. V shed 2 bases and J 4 bases; nucleotides not matched to a gene: 5. This CDR3 reads CASGLWTGDGETQYF. CDR3 in DNA: TGTGCTAGTGGTTTGTGGACAGGGGACGGAGAGACCCAGTACTTC.

This rearrangement joins TRBV7-4 to TRBJ2-2, with D tentatively TRBD1 (5 bases). The CDR3 is made up of 15 amino acids. V was cut by 5 bases and J by 4 bases, with 14 bases left in between. From germline, CDR1 is SGHVT and CDR2 SQSDAQ. CDR3 DNA: TGTGCCAGCAGCCAGTTAGGGGTTGTCACCGGGGAGCTGTTTTTT. Protein: CASSQLGVVTGELFF.

The rearrangement links TRBV20-1 to TRBJ1-6, with 10 nucleotides matching TRBD1. From germline, CDR1 is DFQATT and CDR2 SNEGSKA (reference sequence). V shed 1 base and J 0 bases; nucleotides not matched to a gene: 9. The CDR3 contains 19 residues. CDR3 DNA sequence: TGCAGTGCTAGAGTCCGGGACAGGGGAGTAATCTCCTATAATTCACCCCTCCACTTT. Its translation is CSARVRDRGVISYNSPLHF.

CDR3: CASSLYTGQARANVLTF. The CDR3 DNA follows: TGTGCCAGCAGTTTATATACCGGACAGGCTCGGGCCAACGTCCTGACTTTC. The V and J genes are TRBV27 and TRBJ2-6; 7 nucleotides match TRBD1. The junction had 8 bases not matched to a gene; V was cut back by 1 base and J by 5 bases. Germline CDR1 and CDR2: MNHEY and SMNVEV (reference sequence). The CDR3 loop spans 17 amino acids.

At least ten counts were recorded for this clonotype. The chain recombines TRBV7-6 with TRBJ2-2, with 7 bases aligning to TRBD1. Germline trimming cut 5 bases from V and 0 bases from J; bases unmatched to any gene: 6. Germline loops: CDR1 SGHVS, CDR2 FNYEAQ. The CDR3 sequence is 16 residues long. CDR3 region: CASSPQGVTNTGELFF. Here the CDR3 DNA reads TGTGCCAGCAGCCCTCAGGGGGTCACGAACACCGGGGAGCTGTTTTTT.

This clonotype was recorded at least ten times. The V call is TRBV7-9, the J call TRBJ2-1; D possibly matches TRBD1 or TRBD2 (6 bases each). In germline, CDR1 is SEHNR, CDR2 FQNEAQ (reference sequence). There are 15 residues in the CDR3. Trimming left V 2 bases short and J 4 bases short, with 12 bases between. The CDR3 region has the DNA TGTGCCAGCAGCTTATCAGAGGGGGGATACAATGAGCAGTTCTTC. Amino acid sequence: CASSLSEGGYNEQFF.

This clonotype was found many times. This chain joins TRBV7-8 and TRBJ2-1, with TRBD1 identical over 8 bases. Germline V CDR1 and CDR2: SGHVS, FQNEAQ. This CDR3 region has 16 residues. Unmatched junction bases numbered 11, after V lost 3 bases and J lost 7 bases. The CDR3 DNA follows: TGTGCCAGCAGCTTCCGGACAGGGATATTTATGAATGAGCAGTTCTTC. Translating gives CASSFRTGIFMNEQFF.

In DNA, the CDR3 is TGCAGTGGGACTAGCGAGAGCTCCTACAATGAGCAGTTCTTC. It encodes CSGTSESSYNEQFF. The rearrangement uses TRBV20-1 and TRBJ2-1; 9 bases line up with TRBD2. Trimming cost V 7 bases and J 0 bases; bases outside gene matches: 4. Germline CDR1 and CDR2: DFQATT and SNEGSKA (reference sequence). CDR3 size: 14 residues.

This clonotype was recorded a few times. V and J are TRBV27 and TRBJ1-1; possibly TRBD1 for D (5 bases). V was trimmed by 5 bases and J by 2 bases, leaving 15 bases between them. This CDR3 comprises 15 residues. CDR1 and CDR2 from the germline V gene are MNHEY and SMNVEV (reference sequence). The CDR3 sequence: CASSAGTLTNTEAFF. CDR3 bases: TGTGCCAGCAGTGCCGGGACGCTTACAAACACTGAAGCTTTCTTT.

This clonotype was observed a handful of times. The chain uses TRBV19 and TRBJ1-1; weak D call: TRBD1 (6 bases). The V and J ends lost 6 bases and 3 bases respectively, with 11 bases between them. The CDR3 is made up of 13 amino acids. The germline gives CDR1 LNHDA, CDR2 SQIVND (reference sequence). CDR3 nucleotide sequence: TGTGCCAGTAGGACGAGGGGGGACACTGAAGCTTTCTTT. Its protein product is CASRTRGDTEAFF.

The gene calls are TRBV11-3 and TRBJ2-3, with 9 bases lining up with TRBD1. CDR1 is SGHNT, CDR2 YENEEA, per germline. There are 17 residues in the CDR3. The V gene end was trimmed by 4 bases and the J gene end by 8 bases; junction bases not matched to a gene: 16. CDR3 sequence: CASSSGGTGLFQGTQYF. As DNA, the CDR3 is TGTGCCAGCAGCTCAGGAGGGACAGGGTTATTTCAGGGTACGCAGTATTTT. The variable domain in full, completed from reference TRBV11-3 and TRBJ2-3, reads EAGVVQSPRYKIIEKKQPVAFWCNPISGHNTLYWYLQNLGQGPELLIRYENEEAVDDSQLPKDRFSAERLKGVDSTLKIQPAELGDSAVYLCASSSGGTGLFQGTQYFGPGTRLTVL.

This clonotype was counted a few times. J is TRBJ1-1 and V is TRBV6-5, with D perhaps matching TRBD1 (5 bases). V lost 6 bases to trimming and J lost 1 base, with 15 bases between them. Germline assignment: CDR1 MNHEY and CDR2 SVGAGI. CDR3 length: 15 amino acids. The CDR3 DNA reads as TGTGCCAGCAGACTGGGGCCGGGGGAGAACACTGAAGCTTTCTTT. Translating gives CASRLGPGENTEAFF.

This clonotype was found many times. The J gene is TRBJ2-7, the V gene TRBV6-2 or TRBV6-3; D gene uncertain. CDR3 length: 14 residues. Germline V gene lookup returns CDR1 MNHEY and CDR2 SVGEGT. V gave up 2 bases and J gave up 0 bases, with 8 bases separating them. Here the CDR3 reads CASSYLRSSYEQYV. The CDR3 region has the DNA TGTGCCAGCAGTTACCTGAGAAGCTCCTACGAGCAGTACGTC.

Concerning this clonotype itself: The junction differs from germline at one of its ends, possibly a read error. The chain carries TRBV20-1 and TRBJ1-1; maybe TRBD1 (5 bases). Germline CDR1 is DFQATT and CDR2 is SNEGSKA (reference sequence). The CDR3 runs 13 residues. The CDR3 nucleotides read TGCAGTGCCAGGGCCCCGGTGAACGCTGAAGCTTTCTTT. Translated: CSARAPVNAEAFF.

The sample holds a few counts of this clonotype. This sequence joins TRBV6-2 or TRBV6-3 and TRBJ2-3; maybe TRBD2 (6 bases). This CDR3 region has 16 residues. The V end was cut by 8 bases, the J end by 5 bases, with 23 bases between. The germline V gene encodes CDR1 MNHEY and CDR2 SVGEGT. CDR3 in amino acids: CASYHSQGLPGDTQYF. In DNA, the CDR3 is TGTGCCAGCTATCACTCGCAGGGACTCCCCGGAGATACGCAGTATTTT.

This sequence joins TRBV7-1 and TRBJ1-1; D call uncertain. TRBV7-1 is flagged as an ORF with uncertain function. Deletions cut 8 bases from V and 2 bases from J, with 18 bases between. CDR3 size: 15 residues. The CDR3 sequence: CASPQDLHSNTEAFF. CDR3 bases: TGTGCCAGCCCTCAGGATCTACACTCCAACACTGAAGCTTTCTTT.

In this sample, this clonotype turned up a few times. V usage is TRBV7-8 and J usage is TRBJ2-3, with D possibly matching TRBD1 (5 bases). This CDR3 spans 16 amino acids. Germline V gene data show CDR1 as SGHVS and CDR2 as FQNEAQ. V was trimmed by 2 bases and J by 5 bases, leaving 17 bases between them. CDR3 sequence: CASSLRGRALLDTQYF. In DNA form, the CDR3 reads TGTGCCAGCAGCTTAAGGGGCAGGGCATTGTTAGATACGCAGTATTTT.

Ten or more counts support this clonotype. The CDR3 loop reads CASSLGYRVYGYTF. The CDR3 DNA sequence: TGTGCCAGCAGCTTAGGATACAGGGTCTATGGCTACACCTTC. The chain has TRBV7-2 and TRBJ1-2; possible D gene TRBD1, 6 bases. CDR1 is SGHTA and CDR2 is FQGNSA in the germline V gene. The CDR3 totals 14 residues. V was trimmed by 1 base and J by 4 bases, leaving 10 bases between them.

This clonotype appeared a few times. CDR3 in amino acids: CSANGASGGRNEQFF. The CDR3 DNA sequence: TGCAGTGCTAATGGGGCTAGCGGGGGAAGGAATGAGCAGTTCTTC. J is TRBJ2-1 and V is TRBV20-1, with 10 bases matching TRBD2. This CDR3 is 15 amino acids long. The junction had 10 bases not matched to a gene; V was cut back by 4 bases and J by 7 bases. Germline V gene sequence: CDR1 DFQATT, CDR2 SNEGSKA (reference sequence).

The chain links TRBV18 to TRBJ2-4; tentatively, D is TRBD2 (6 bases). CDR3 length: 14 amino acids. Per germline, CDR1 KGHSH and CDR2 LQKENI. V was clipped by 2 bases and J by 7 bases, with 12 bases between them. This CDR3 reads CASSPASGRNIQYF. In DNA, the CDR3 is TGTGCCAGCTCACCAGCCAGTGGGAGGAACATTCAGTACTTC.

This clonotype occurred many times. The chain couples TRBV7-8 to TRBJ1-3; D remains ambiguous. The CDR3 sequence is 15 residues long. V was cut by 7 bases and J by 0 bases, with 13 bases left in between. CDR1 and CDR2 (germline): SGHVS, FQNEAQ. CDR3 region: CASITGGPSGNTIYF. CDR3 DNA: TGTGCCAGCATTACGGGAGGTCCCTCTGGAAACACCATATATTTT.

This clonotype has only a few counts. CDR3 DNA sequence: TGCGCCAGCAGCCAAGAGGCCGGTGGGTCCTACGAGCAGTACGTC. Translating gives CASSQEAGGSYEQYV. J is TRBJ2-7 and V is TRBV4-1; D ambiguous. Between the trimmed V and J ends, which lost 0 bases and 1 base, there was a span of 10 bases. The germline CDR1 and CDR2 sequences are MGHRA and YSYEKL. This CDR3 comprises 15 residues.

In its sample, this clonotype was seen many times. The chain employs TRBV7-2 and TRBJ2-1, with 9 bases fitting TRBD2. Germline CDR1 is SGHTA and CDR2 is FQGNSA. CDR3 length equals 13 residues. With V trimmed by 10 bases and J by 4 bases, 5 bases remained unmatched. This CDR3 is CATSAGGYNEQFF. The CDR3 coding sequence is TGTGCCACTTCAGCGGGGGGTTACAATGAGCAGTTCTTC. Combining the CDR3 with reference TRBV7-2 and TRBJ2-1 gives the whole variable domain GAGVSQSPSNKVTEKGKDVELRCDPISGHTALYWYRQSLGQGLEFLIYFQGNSAPDKSGLPSDRFSAERTGGSVSTLTIQRTQQEDSAVYLCATSAGGYNEQFFGPGTRLTVL.

This clonotype was seen a handful of times. V and J are TRBV6-2 or TRBV6-3 and TRBJ2-5; 7 nucleotides line up with TRBD2. The CDR3 covers 14 residues. V dropped 7 bases and J dropped 3; count of bases not matched to a gene: 8. CDR1 and CDR2 from the germline V gene are MNHEY and SVGEGT. The CDR3 coding sequence is TGTGCCAGCACGTTAGATGCGGGGGAAGAGACCCAGTACTTC. This sequence encodes CASTLDAGEETQYF.